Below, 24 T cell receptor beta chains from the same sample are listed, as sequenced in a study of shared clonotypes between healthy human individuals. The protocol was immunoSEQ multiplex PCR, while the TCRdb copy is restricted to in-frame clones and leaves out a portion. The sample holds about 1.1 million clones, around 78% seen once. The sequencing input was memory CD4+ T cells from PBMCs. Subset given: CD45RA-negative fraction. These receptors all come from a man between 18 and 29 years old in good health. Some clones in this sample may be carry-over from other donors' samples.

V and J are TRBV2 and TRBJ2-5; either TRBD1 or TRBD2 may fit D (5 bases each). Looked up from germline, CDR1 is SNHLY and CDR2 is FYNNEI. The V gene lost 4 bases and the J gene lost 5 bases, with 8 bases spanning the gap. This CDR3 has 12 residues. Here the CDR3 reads CASSVGTETQYF. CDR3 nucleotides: TGTGCCAGCAGTGTGGGGACGGAGACCCAGTACTTC.

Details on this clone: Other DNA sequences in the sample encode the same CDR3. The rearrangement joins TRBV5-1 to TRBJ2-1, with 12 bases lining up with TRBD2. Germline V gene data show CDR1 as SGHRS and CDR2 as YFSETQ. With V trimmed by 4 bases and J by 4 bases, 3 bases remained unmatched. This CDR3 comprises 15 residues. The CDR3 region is CASSLGTSGYNEQFF. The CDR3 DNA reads TGCGCCAGCAGCCTAGGGACTAGCGGGTACAATGAGCAGTTCTTC.

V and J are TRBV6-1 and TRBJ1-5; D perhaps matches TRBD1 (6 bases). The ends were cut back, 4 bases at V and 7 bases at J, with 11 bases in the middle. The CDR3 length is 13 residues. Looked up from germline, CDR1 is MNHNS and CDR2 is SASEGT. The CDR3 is CASSGLQGQPQHF. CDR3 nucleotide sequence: TGTGCCAGCAGTGGACTACAGGGCCAGCCCCAGCATTTT.

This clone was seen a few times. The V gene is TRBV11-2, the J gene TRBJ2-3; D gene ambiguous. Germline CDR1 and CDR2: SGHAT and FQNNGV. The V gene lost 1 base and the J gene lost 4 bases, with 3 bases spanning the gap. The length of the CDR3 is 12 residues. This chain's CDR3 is CASSLAADTQYF. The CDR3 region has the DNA TGTGCCAGCAGCTTAGCGGCAGATACGCAGTATTTT. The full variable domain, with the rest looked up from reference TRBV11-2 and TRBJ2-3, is EAGVAQSPRYKIIEKRQSVAFWCNPISGHATLYWYQQILGQGPKLLIQFQNNGVVDDSQLPKDRFSAERLKGVDSTLKIQPAKLEDSAVYLCASSLAADTQYFGPGTRLTVL.

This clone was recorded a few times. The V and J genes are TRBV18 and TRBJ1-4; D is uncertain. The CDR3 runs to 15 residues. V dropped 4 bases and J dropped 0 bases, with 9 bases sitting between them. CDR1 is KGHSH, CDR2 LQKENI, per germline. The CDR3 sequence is CASSLRQTTNEKLFF. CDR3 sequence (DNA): TGTGCCAGCTCACTCCGACAAACAACTAATGAAAAACTGTTTTTT. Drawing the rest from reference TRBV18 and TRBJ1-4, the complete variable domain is NAGVMQNPRHLVRRRGQEARLRCSPMKGHSHVYWYRQLPEEGLKFMVYLQKENIIDESGMPKERFSAEFPKEGPSILRIQQVVRGDSAAYFCASSLRQTTNEKLFFGSGTQLSVL.

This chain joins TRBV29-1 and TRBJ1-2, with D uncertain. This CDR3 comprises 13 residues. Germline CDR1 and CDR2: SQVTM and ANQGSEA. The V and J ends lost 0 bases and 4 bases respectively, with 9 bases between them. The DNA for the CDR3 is TGCAGCGTTGAAGATGGGCAGGTCTATGGCTACACCTTC. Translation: CSVEDGQVYGYTF.

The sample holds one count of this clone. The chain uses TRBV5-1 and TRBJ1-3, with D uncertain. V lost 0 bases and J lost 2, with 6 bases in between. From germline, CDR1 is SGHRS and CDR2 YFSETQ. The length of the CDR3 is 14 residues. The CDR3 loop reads CASSLDPAGNTIYF. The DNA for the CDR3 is TGCGCCAGCAGCTTGGACCCAGCTGGAAACACCATATATTTT.

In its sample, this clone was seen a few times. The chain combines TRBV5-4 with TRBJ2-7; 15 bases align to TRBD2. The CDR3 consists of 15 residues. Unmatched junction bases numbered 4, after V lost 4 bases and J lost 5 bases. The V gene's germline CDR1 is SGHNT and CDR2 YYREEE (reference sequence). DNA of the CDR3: TGTGCCAGCAGCCCGGGACTAGCGGGAGGTAACGAGCAGTACTTC. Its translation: CASSPGLAGGNEQYF. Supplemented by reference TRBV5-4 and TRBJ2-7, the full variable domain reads ETGVTQSPTHLIKTRGQQVTLRCSSQSGHNTVSWYQQALGQGPQFIFQYYREEENGRGNFPPRFSGLQFPNYSSELNVNALELDDSALYLCASSPGLAGGNEQYFGPGTRLTVT.

The CDR3: CASSQARIKGTVGFWSPLHF. The CDR3 DNA follows: TGTGCCAGCAGCCAAGCTAGGATTAAAGGCACAGTTGGCTTTTGGTCACCCCTCCACTTT. The genes are TRBV4-2 and TRBJ1-6, with D unresolved. V lost 1 base, J lost 10 bases, and 29 bases lay in between. The CDR3 runs 20 residues. Germline V gene sequence: CDR1 LGHNA, CDR2 YNFKEQ.

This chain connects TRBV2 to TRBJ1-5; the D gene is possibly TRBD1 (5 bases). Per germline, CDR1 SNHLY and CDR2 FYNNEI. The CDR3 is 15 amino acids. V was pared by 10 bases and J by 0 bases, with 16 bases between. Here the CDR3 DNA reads TGTGCCACCACGAGGGGAGCAAATAGCAATCAGCCCCAGCATTTT. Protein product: CATTRGANSNQPQHF.

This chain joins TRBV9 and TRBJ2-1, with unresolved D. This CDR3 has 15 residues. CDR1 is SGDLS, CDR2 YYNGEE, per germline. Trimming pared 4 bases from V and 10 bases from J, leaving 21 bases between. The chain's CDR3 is CASSPSVARVEEQFF. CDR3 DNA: TGTGCCAGCAGCCCCAGCGTAGCCCGGGTTGAGGAGCAGTTCTTC.

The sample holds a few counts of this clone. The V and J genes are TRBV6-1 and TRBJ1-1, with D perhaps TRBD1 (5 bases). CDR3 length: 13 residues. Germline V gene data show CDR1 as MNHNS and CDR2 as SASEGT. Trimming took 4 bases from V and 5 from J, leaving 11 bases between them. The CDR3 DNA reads TGTGCCAGCAGTGGCAGGGTAGGGACTGAAGCTTTCTTT. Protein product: CASSGRVGTEAFF.

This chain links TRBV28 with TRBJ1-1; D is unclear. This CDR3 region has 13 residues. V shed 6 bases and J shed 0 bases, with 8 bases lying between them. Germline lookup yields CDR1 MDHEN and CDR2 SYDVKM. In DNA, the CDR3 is TGTGCCAGCAGACCTGGGATGAACACTGAAGCTTTCTTT. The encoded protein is CASRPGMNTEAFF.

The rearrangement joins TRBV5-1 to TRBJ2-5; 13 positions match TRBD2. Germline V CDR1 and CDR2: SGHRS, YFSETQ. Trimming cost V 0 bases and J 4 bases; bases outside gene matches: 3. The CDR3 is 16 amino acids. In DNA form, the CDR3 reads TGCGCCAGCAGCTTGGCCAGACTAGCGGGAGGAGAGACCCAGTACTTC. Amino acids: CASSLARLAGGETQYF.

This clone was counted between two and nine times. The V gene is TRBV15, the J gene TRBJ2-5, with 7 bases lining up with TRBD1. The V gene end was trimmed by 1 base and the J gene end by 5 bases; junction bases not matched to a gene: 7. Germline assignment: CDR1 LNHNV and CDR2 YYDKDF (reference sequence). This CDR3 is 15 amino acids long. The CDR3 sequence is CATSRVLRGQETQYF. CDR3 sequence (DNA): TGTGCCACCAGCAGAGTCTTGAGGGGGCAGGAGACCCAGTACTTC.

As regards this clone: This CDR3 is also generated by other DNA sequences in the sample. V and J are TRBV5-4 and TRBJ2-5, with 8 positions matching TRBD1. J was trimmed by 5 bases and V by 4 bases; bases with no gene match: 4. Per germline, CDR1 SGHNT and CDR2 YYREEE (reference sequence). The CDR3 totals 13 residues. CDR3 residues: CASSRDRQETQYF. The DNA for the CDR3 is TGTGCCAGCAGCCGGGACAGGCAGGAGACCCAGTACTTC.

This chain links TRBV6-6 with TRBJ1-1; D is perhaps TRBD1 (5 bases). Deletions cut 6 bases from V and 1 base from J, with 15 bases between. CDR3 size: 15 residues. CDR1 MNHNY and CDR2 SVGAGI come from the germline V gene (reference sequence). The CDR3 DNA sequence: TGTGCCAGCAGGGCCGACGGGGGGAGGAACACTGAAGCTTTCTTT. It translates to CASRADGGRNTEAFF.

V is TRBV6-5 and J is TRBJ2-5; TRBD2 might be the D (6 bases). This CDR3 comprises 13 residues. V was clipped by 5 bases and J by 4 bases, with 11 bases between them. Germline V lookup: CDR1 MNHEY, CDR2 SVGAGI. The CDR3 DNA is TGTGCCAGCAGTACTACCGGGGGAGAGACCCAGTACTTC. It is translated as CASSTTGGETQYF.

CDR3: CASSSYLAGSGGELFF. CDR3 nucleotides: TGCGCCAGCAGCTCCTACCTAGCCGGCTCGGGCGGGGAGCTGTTTTTT. The V and J genes are TRBV5-1 and TRBJ2-2; D is possibly TRBD2 (5 bases). V gave up 3 bases and J gave up 7 bases, with 19 bases separating them. Germline CDR1 is SGHRS and CDR2 is YFSETQ. The CDR3 sequence is 16 residues long.

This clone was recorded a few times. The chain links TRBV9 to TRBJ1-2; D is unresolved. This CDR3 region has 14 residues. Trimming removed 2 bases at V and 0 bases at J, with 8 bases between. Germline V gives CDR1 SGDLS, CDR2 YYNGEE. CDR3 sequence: CASSVSSANYGYTF. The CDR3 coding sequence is TGTGCCAGCAGCGTCTCGAGTGCTAACTATGGCTACACCTTC.

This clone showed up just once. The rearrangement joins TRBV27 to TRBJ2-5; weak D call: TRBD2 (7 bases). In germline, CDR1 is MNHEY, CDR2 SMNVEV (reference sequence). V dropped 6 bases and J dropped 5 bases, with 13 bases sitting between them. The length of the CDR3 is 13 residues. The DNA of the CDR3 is TGTGCCAGCAGCCGAGGGGGGGTCGAGACCCAGTACTTC. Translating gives CASSRGGVETQYF.

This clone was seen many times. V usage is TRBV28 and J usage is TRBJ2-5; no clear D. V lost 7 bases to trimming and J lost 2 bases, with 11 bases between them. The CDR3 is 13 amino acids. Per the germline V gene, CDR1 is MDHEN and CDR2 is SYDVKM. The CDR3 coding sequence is TGTGCCAGCAACAGTCGTTTACAAGAGACCCAGTACTTC. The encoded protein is CASNSRLQETQYF.

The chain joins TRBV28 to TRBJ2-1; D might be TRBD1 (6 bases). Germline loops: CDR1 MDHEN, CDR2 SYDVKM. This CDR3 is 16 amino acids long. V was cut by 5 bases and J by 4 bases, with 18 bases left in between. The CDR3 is CASSPIGLGGYNEQFF. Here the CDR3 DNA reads TGTGCCAGCAGTCCCATAGGGCTAGGGGGTTACAATGAGCAGTTCTTC.

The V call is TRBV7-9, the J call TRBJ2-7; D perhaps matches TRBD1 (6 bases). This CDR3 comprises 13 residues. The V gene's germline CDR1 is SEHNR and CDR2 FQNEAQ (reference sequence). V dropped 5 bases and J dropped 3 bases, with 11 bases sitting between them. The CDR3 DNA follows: TGTGCCAGCAGCCCCGGACAGTACTACGAGCAGTACTTC. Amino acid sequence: CASSPGQYYEQYF.